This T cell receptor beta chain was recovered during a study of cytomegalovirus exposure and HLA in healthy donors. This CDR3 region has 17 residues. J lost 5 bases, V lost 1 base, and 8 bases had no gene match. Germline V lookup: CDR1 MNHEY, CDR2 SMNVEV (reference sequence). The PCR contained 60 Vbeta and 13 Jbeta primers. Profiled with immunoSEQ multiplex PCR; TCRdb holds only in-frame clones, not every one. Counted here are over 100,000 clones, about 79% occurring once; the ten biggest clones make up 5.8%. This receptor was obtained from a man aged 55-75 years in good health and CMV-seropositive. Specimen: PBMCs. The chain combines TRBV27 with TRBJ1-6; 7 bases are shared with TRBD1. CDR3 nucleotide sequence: TGTGCCAGCAGTTTATTACCAGGGGGTTCGGATAATTCACCCCTCCACTTT. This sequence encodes CASSLLPGGSDNSPLHF.